This T cell receptor beta chain emerged from a study of cytomegalovirus exposure and HLA in healthy donors (dated by TCRdb to about 2017). Regarding the research as a whole: In an earlier analysis of about 560 of the donors, roughly 300 Gb of sequence data and some 120 million unique TCR beta sequences from about 179 million T cells were reported. About 310 gigabases of sequencing data and tens of millions of unique TCR sequences were included in an early release covering under 650 HLA-typed donors. Among the roughly 370 genotyped donors, around 81% belonged to the genetic ancestry cluster associated with self-reported Caucasian donors. The study aimed to test whether cataloging public T cell receptors could reveal signatures of past pathogen exposure. The study used immunosequencing to profile the T cell repertoires of approximately 630 subjects and linked those repertoires to cytomegalovirus serostatus. In addition to the first cohort of about 650 subjects, a separate validation cohort of 130 or so different subjects was used. To predict cytomegalovirus infection status, the study brought together high-throughput TCR immunosequencing, statistical association of individual TCRs with disease status, and machine learning. In a later analysis, previously published TCR beta repertoires from roughly 710 donors were re-analyzed and high-resolution HLA genotyping was added so that TCR occurrence patterns could be studied. Rather than drawing on any new phenotypic data, the later analysis identified candidate immune exposures from TCR beta sequences and the way those sequences occurred across donors. In an earlier analysis of 587 of the donors, high-throughput TCR beta sequencing was used to judge whether each TCR beta V gene segment behaved as functional or pseudogenic. Donor age, sex, ethnicity and CMV serostatus were compiled together with the repertoire data. Genome-wide SNP genotypes for about 65% of the 666 donors were used in a later genetic analysis, which treated that subset as a discovery cohort. All discovery cohort repertoires had been generated using a single sequencing platform. Both class I and class II loci were covered by HLA typing, at four-digit resolution. Typing coverage varied by locus: about 620-630 donors for A, B, C, DRB1 and DQB1; roughly 560 for DQA1; more than 600 for DPA1; roughly 450 for DPB1. Because of strong linkage in the cohort, five DR-DQ haplotypes were treated as single units for association and clustering. Among roughly 400 genotyped donors of the cohort, an average of around 220,000 unique TCR beta nucleotide sequences was sequenced per donor, of which about 18% were non-productive.

This clone occurred a few times. The antigen it binds to is not known. Base qualities were left out, and no much larger clone turns up one base away. Libraries were prepared through the immunoSEQ multiplex PCR assay. The multiplex PCR relied on a mix of 60 forward primers for TCR Vbeta segments and 13 reverse primers for TCR Jbeta segments. A multiplex PCR assay on genomic DNA amplified the CDR3 region of rearranged TCR beta genes. The amplified TCR beta libraries were sequenced on the Illumina HiSeq System as 87-base-pair reads. The original pipeline was this. Across the 666 repertoires, a later analysis counted roughly 84 million unique TCR beta chains, roughly 11 million of which were shared by at least two donors. To remove PCR and sequencing errors, raw reads were error-corrected and collapsed into unique sequences using a nearest-neighbor algorithm that merged closely related sequences. Alignment of CDR3 sequences to IMGT reference sequences was used to assign V, D and J gene segments. For a sequence to be retained, at least a six-nucleotide match to both a V gene segment and a J gene segment was required. A rearrangement was called productive if the CDR3 had no stop codons and remained in frame with V and J, and every other rearrangement was called non-productive. Following IMGT convention, CDR3 was defined as the stretch from the second conserved V-encoded cysteine up to the conserved J-encoded phenylalanine. The earlier analysis of 500 to 600 of the donors excluded sequences that lacked an unambiguous match to a single V gene segment. An earlier analysis of a few hundred of the donors classified V segments as functional when productive rearrangements were above 56.7% and as segregating when the standard deviation between donors was above 5%. To diagnose cytomegalovirus status from the catalog of TCR beta chain sequences, a statistical classification framework was built. In a later analysis, TCR nucleotide sequences were compared against IMGT/GENE-DB human TR gene sequences so that V and J genes could be assigned. In a later analysis, CDR3 sequences and most-parsimonious VDJ recombination scenarios were assigned using the TCRdist pipeline. In a later analysis, every TCR beta chain was defined by the combination of its CDR3 amino acid sequence and its V-gene family, and reads without a unique V-gene family were dropped. As a way to deal with suspected cross-contamination and a sequencing artifact, a later analysis dropped roughly 620 nucleotide sequences that were highly shared and had low generation probability. In a later analysis, a clonal expansion index for each public chain was calculated from normalized within-repertoire ranks of inferred template counts. Generation probabilities in a later analysis came from a VDJ recombination model fitted to out-of-frame rearrangements, and those results were checked against IGoR. A later analysis scored TCR-TCR, TCR-HLA and TCR-CMV co-occurrence with hypergeometric tests, applying a repertoire-size bias correction to TCR pairs. False discovery rates were estimated in a later analysis by permuting HLA or CMV assignments 20 times. In a later analysis, co-occurring TCRs were grouped using DBSCAN, with TCRdist sequence similarity added in when clustering inside HLA-allele-positive subsets. Repertoires with fewer than 30,000 or more than 120,000 public chains, plus five repertoires with anomalous nucleotide sharing, were excluded from co-occurrence clustering. TCRdb carries this immuneACCESS record with in-frame sequences only. Its versions omit some clonotypes, under half of them owing to an unresolved V gene in the studies checked, with the rest unexplained. D and trimming come from the DNA, and the V and J calls and clone size come from that table. The sample table lists some 84,000 clones, more than 50% of them with a count of one. The ten largest clones capture over 12% of the sample.

The full study reports these points: The authors suggested that the approach could potentially be generalized to other disease states and immunological phenotypes. A later genetic analysis associated a missense DCLRE1C variant with V-gene and J-gene trimming of TCR beta chains, and an independent cohort replicated the association. A later genetic analysis reported fewer N-insertions in productive TCRs among donors in an Asian-associated ancestry cluster than the 666-donor mean. Assigning TCR associations to individual alleles was difficult when HLA alleles, especially DR and DQ, strongly co-occurred. Three of the identified cytomegalovirus-associated TCR beta chains were confirmed in vitro to be specific for cytomegalovirus antigens. Because counts were too low, seventeen rarely observed V segments, including chromosome 9 orphons, were excluded from the earlier analysis of about 500 of the donors. Most TCR sequences were observed very rarely across donors, whereas some public TCRs were present in many individuals. In an earlier analysis of 587 of the donors, most TCR beta V segments appeared in productive rearrangements about 90% or about 30% of the time, broadly matching IMGT annotations. The study listed approximately 150 TCR beta chains as associated with cytomegalovirus. The cohort was sequenced for TCR beta chains only, and without alpha or paired-chain data the features that could be detected were limited. Some IMGT-functional V segments, including TRBV6-2 and TRBV6-3, could not be told apart with the 87-base-pair reads, so those segments were excluded. Several of the top co-occurrence clusters appeared to be linked to parvovirus B19, influenza, CMV and Epstein-Barr virus, according to a later analysis. The sequencing pipeline was judged likely to have produced a cluster of highly shared sequence variants as a technical artifact. Cytomegalovirus status was reported to be diagnosed by the classifier with high specificity and sensitivity in both the original and validation cohorts. Immune exposure information for the cohort was limited to CMV serostatus. In a later analysis, most CMV-associated TCR beta chains were found to appear HLA-restricted, with HLA associations seemingly driven largely by CMV exposure. In a later analysis, HLA-associated TCR beta chains showed more clonal expansion and lower generation probabilities than non-associated chains that were equally common. Roughly uniform sequencing depth across donors was assumed in presence/absence analyses, although this assumption may not hold. A further reported finding was that TCR beta sequences accurately predicted the HLA-A and HLA-B alleles for most subjects in the first cohort. In a later analysis, the rate of TCR association differed among HLA loci, with DRB1 alleles having the most associated TCRs and HLA-C alleles having the fewest. At a false discovery rate of 0.05, a later analysis linked about 16,000 TCR beta sequences to specific HLA alleles. Linkage disequilibrium might explain the correlated functional status among segregating V segments, but an unknown experimental factor could not be excluded. Because HLA typing was unavailable for some donors at each locus, only the typed subset was used in association tests.

The germline V gene (reference sequence) provides CDR1 LNHDA and CDR2 SQIVND. Spanning cysteine to phenylalanine, the CDR3 consists of 14 amino acids. The only DNA kept is the CDR3, 42 bases in frame from the first base. V and J lose 4 bases and 3 bases, and a span of 9 bases separates them. The cohort consisted of hundreds of healthy bone marrow donors. All cohort members were sampled while nominally healthy, although unrecorded immune exposures were likely present. The donor was CMV seropositive and belonged to the group of more than 250 seropositive cohort members. Every donor gave a peripheral blood sample, and the peripheral blood mononuclear cells from that sample were used for TCR beta sequencing. The Qiagen DNeasy Blood Extraction Kit was used to extract genomic DNA from the blood cell samples.

This receptor was obtained from a woman between 40 and 55 years old in good health and CMV-seropositive. The source material was PBMCs. The sequence is built from TRBV19 and TRBJ2-2; perhaps TRBD2 is the D gene, with 6 bases matching. The nucleotide sequence is TGTGCCAGTAGTAGTGTAGCGGACACCGGGGAGCTGTTTTTT. Its coded protein is CASSSVADTGELFF.